This paragraph reports one TCR beta chain. Trimming pared 3 bases from V and 0 bases from J, leaving 12 bases between. In germline, CDR1 is MNHEY, CDR2 SMNVEV (reference sequence). This CDR3 is 15 amino acids long. Alongside a J-beta primer mix, a sample-barcoded 5' primer served in a second PCR lasting about 7 to 11 cycles. Using its own MiXCR run on the 5' RACE reads, TCRdb lists one record per CDR3 protein. The table records about 1.5 million distinct CDR3 sequences, 40% to 45% of them present only once. The source of the sample is a study of blood T cells in healthy people across ages. This chain connects TRBV27 to TRBJ2-7, with a tentative D call TRBD1 (6 bases). The sequence came from a woman aged 18-29 years in good health. The sequenced sample consisted of blood. This CDR3 reads CASSLKGVISYEQYF. The CDR3 nucleotides are TGTGCCAGCAGTTTGAAGGGGGTAATCTCCTACGAGCAGTACTTC.